This T cell receptor (beta chain) is drawn from a study of response to subunit inactivated influenza vaccine. Findings and limits, study-wide: Authors suggested each seasonal influenza vaccination recruits few new T cells.

This clonotype has a handful of counts. Its matching antigen is unknown. A single record per CDR3 protein comes from TCRdb applying MiXCR to the RT-PCR reads. This table has under 800,000 distinct CDR3 sequences, 11% to 15% appearing once. CDR3 length: 16 residues. In germline, CDR1 is MNHEY, CDR2 SVGAGI. The ends were cut back, 0 bases at V and 1 base at J, with 13 bases in the middle. The V gene is TRBV6-5, the J gene TRBJ2-7; tentatively, D is TRBD2 (5 bases). This receptor was identified in a man aged 50-60 years who received an inactivated influenza vaccine. This sample comprised PBMCs from blood, obtained 14 days before vaccination. The CDR3 loop is CASSYSNSRDSYEQYF. CDR3 bases: TGTGCCAGCAGTTACTCGAATTCGAGGGATTCCTACGAGCAGTACTTC.